The 20 T cell receptor beta chains reported below all come from one sample, sequenced in a study of cytomegalovirus exposure and HLA in healthy donors. The table came from immunoSEQ multiplex PCR; TCRdb's copy has only in-frame clones and leaves some out. Of 45,000 to 60,000 clones listed, over 90% are singletons. Sequenced: PBMCs. The receptors come from a young woman in good health and CMV-seronegative.

V and J are TRBV5-1 and TRBJ2-3, with 8 bases matching TRBD1. The CDR3 is 16 residues long. Trimming at V came to 0 bases and at J to 5 bases, leaving 8 bases not matched to a gene. Germline CDR1 is SGHRS and CDR2 is YFSETQ. The CDR3 region has the DNA TGCGCCAGCAGCTTGGAAAGGACAGGGAGTGAAGATACGCAGTATTTT. Protein: CASSLERTGSEDTQYF.

The chain has TRBV27 and TRBJ2-1; D perhaps matches TRBD1 (5 bases). This CDR3 comprises 13 residues. V was pared by 8 bases and J by 4 bases, with 12 bases between. Germline CDR1 MNHEY, CDR2 SMNVEV (reference sequence). The CDR3 sequence: CASRPAGYNEQFF. In nucleotides, the CDR3 is TGTGCCAGCCGTCCCGCAGGGTACAATGAGCAGTTCTTC.

The chain carries TRBV11-3 and TRBJ1-3, with 7 bases that match TRBD1. This CDR3 is built from 16 residues. Per the germline V gene, CDR1 is SGHNT and CDR2 is YENEEA. Unmatched junction bases numbered 4, after V lost 0 bases and J lost 2 bases. The CDR3 nucleotides are TGTGCCAGCAGCTTAGATGACAGGGTTCCTGGAAACACCATATATTTT. This codes for CASSLDDRVPGNTIYF.

V and J are TRBV18 and TRBJ2-4, with 10 bases matching TRBD1. Germline-derived CDR1 and CDR2 are KGHSH and LQKENI. Trimming at V came to 3 bases and at J to 7 bases, leaving 3 bases not matched to a gene. The CDR3 loop spans 14 amino acids. The CDR3 sequence is CASSPRTGGNIQYF. Written as DNA, the CDR3 is TGTGCCAGCTCACCGAGGACAGGGGGGAACATTCAGTACTTC.

The chain recombines TRBV27 with TRBJ1-5; D perhaps matches TRBD1 (5 bases). Germline V gene lookup returns CDR1 MNHEY and CDR2 SMNVEV (reference sequence). Trimming took off 3 bases at V and 7 bases at J, with 13 bases between the two ends. This CDR3 spans 14 amino acids. The CDR3, as DNA: TGTGCCAGCAGTTTTTCAGGGAAGGGCCAGCCCCAGCATTTT. Translating gives CASSFSGKGQPQHF.

The rearrangement links TRBV6-1 to TRBJ2-3, with D possibly matching TRBD1 (6 bases). V was cut by 4 bases and J by 4 bases, with 12 bases left in between. The CDR3 extends over 14 amino acids. CDR1 MNHNS and CDR2 SASEGT come from the germline V gene. In nucleotides, the CDR3 is TGTGCCAGCAGTGGTTCAAGGGGGTCAGATACGCAGTATTTT. It encodes CASSGSRGSDTQYF.

The chain has TRBV18 and TRBJ2-6; TRBD2 agrees at 8 bases. Germline V lookup: CDR1 KGHSH, CDR2 LQKENI. The J segment lost 0 bases and the V segment lost 2 bases, leaving 6 bases of the junction unmatched. This CDR3 region has 18 residues. This CDR3 is CASSPKGRGASGANVLTF. In DNA form, the CDR3 reads TGTGCCAGCTCACCAAAGGGGCGGGGGGCCTCTGGGGCCAACGTCCTGACTTTC. The full variable domain, with the rest looked up from reference TRBV18 and TRBJ2-6, is NAGVMQNPRHLVRRRGQEARLRCSPMKGHSHVYWYRQLPEEGLKFMVYLQKENIIDESGMPKERFSAEFPKEGPSILRIQQVVRGDSAAYFCASSPKGRGASGANVLTFGAGSRLTVL.

The V call is TRBV5-6, the J call TRBJ1-4; 7 bases are a match to TRBD1. Germline V CDR1 and CDR2: SGHDT, YYEEEE. The CDR3 has 16 residues. V lost 1 base to trimming and J lost 5 bases; unmatched junction nucleotides: 8. CDR3 nucleotide sequence: TGTGCCAGCAGCTTGAGGGGGCGAGGGGTCAATGAAAAACTGTTTTTT. Encoded protein: CASSLRGRGVNEKLFF.

The rearrangement links TRBV15 to TRBJ2-5; 12 bases are a match to TRBD2. Per the germline V gene, CDR1 is LNHNV and CDR2 is YYDKDF (reference sequence). The CDR3 consists of 17 residues. With 2 bases clipped from V and 1 base from J, the junction kept 5 bases outside the gene matches. CDR3 in DNA: TGTGCCACCAGCAGACCTAGGACTAGCGGGGTCCAAGAGACCCAGTACTTC. Its protein product is CATSRPRTSGVQETQYF.

This clone came up once. The V gene is TRBV28, the J gene TRBJ1-2, with TRBD1 as a possible D gene (5 bases). V dropped 8 bases and J dropped 8 bases, with 15 bases sitting between them. This CDR3 has 12 residues. In germline, CDR1 is MDHEN, CDR2 SYDVKM. The CDR3 sequence: CASSQGFGGYTF. CDR3 sequence (DNA): TGTGCCAGCTCTCAGGGTTTTGGGGGCTACACCTTC.

This clone was counted a few times. The chain couples TRBV30 to TRBJ2-2; D is possibly TRBD2 (5 bases). The germline V gene has CDR1 GTSNPN and CDR2 SVGIG (reference sequence). The germline V and J ends were trimmed by 4 bases and 5 bases, with 11 bases remaining between them. The CDR3 totals 13 residues. The CDR3 reads CAWNKEVTGELFF. For the CDR3, the DNA is TGTGCCTGGAACAAGGAGGTGACCGGGGAGCTGTTTTTT.

Written as DNA, the CDR3 is TGTGCCAGCAGCTTCAGACAGGGGGCTATTGTAGAAGCTTTCTTT. Amino acid sequence: CASSFRQGAIVEAFF. The chain combines TRBV7-6 with TRBJ1-1; 10 bases are a match to TRBD1. This CDR3 contains 15 residues. With 3 bases clipped from V and 8 bases from J, the junction kept 9 bases outside the gene matches. Germline loops: CDR1 SGHVS, CDR2 FNYEAQ.

This chain links TRBV5-6 with TRBJ2-3, with D possibly being TRBD2 (6 bases). Germline V lookup: CDR1 SGHDT, CDR2 YYEEEE. This CDR3 has 17 residues. V dropped 1 base and J dropped 6 bases, with 21 bases sitting between them. The CDR3 here is CASSLNRGGGLSDTQYF. The CDR3 DNA sequence: TGTGCCAGCAGCTTGAACCGGGGTGGAGGGTTGAGTGATACGCAGTATTTT. The entire variable domain, with the rest obtained from reference TRBV5-6 and TRBJ2-3, is as follows: DAGVTQSPTHLIKTRGQQVTLRCSPKSGHDTVSWYQQALGQGPQFIFQYYEEEERQRGNFPDRFSGHQFPNYSSELNVNALLLGDSALYLCASSLNRGGGLSDTQYFGPGTRLTVL.

The V call is TRBV7-2, the J call TRBJ2-1, with a possible D match to TRBD2 (6 bases). There are 15 residues in the CDR3. Looked up from germline, CDR1 is SGHTA and CDR2 is FQGNSA. V lost 4 bases, J lost 4 bases, and 14 bases lay in between. CDR3 residues: CASSSARDFYNEQFF. The CDR3 nucleotides read TGTGCCAGCAGCTCCGCCCGGGACTTTTACAATGAGCAGTTCTTC.

The chain employs TRBV15 and TRBJ2-1; D not certain. CDR1 is LNHNV and CDR2 is YYDKDF in the germline V gene (reference sequence). V shed 8 bases and J shed 4 bases, with 12 bases lying between them. This CDR3 region has 13 residues. In DNA, the CDR3 is TGTGCCACCGGGCTTTTATTATACAATGAGCAGTTCTTC. As protein: CATGLLLYNEQFF.

The V and J genes are TRBV6-4 and TRBJ2-2, with 10 nucleotides matching TRBD2. This CDR3 contains 16 residues. Germline trimming cut 6 bases from V and 6 bases from J; bases unmatched to any gene: 10. Germline V CDR1 and CDR2: MRHNA, SNTAGT. CDR3 DNA: TGTGCCAGCAGCCCCCAAACTAGCGGGGATCCCGGGGAGCTGTTTTTT. Translated: CASSPQTSGDPGELFF.

This chain uses TRBV9 with TRBJ1-1; D ambiguous. Germline loops: CDR1 SGDLS, CDR2 YYNGEE. The V and J ends lost 2 bases and 5 bases respectively, with 10 bases between them. The CDR3 sequence is 13 residues long. CDR3 amino acids: CASSVWLQTEAFF. CDR3 coding DNA: TGTGCCAGCAGCGTTTGGCTCCAGACTGAAGCTTTCTTT.

J is TRBJ1-1 and V is TRBV11-2, with 9 bases aligning to TRBD1. Trimming took 5 bases from V and 6 from J; bases not matched to a gene: 10. Germline-derived CDR1 and CDR2 are SGHAT and FQNNGV. The CDR3 is 15 amino acids. CDR3 region: CASSLGQGSLAEAFF. The CDR3 DNA follows: TGTGCCAGCAGCCTGGGACAGGGCTCCCTAGCTGAAGCTTTCTTT.

The rearrangement uses TRBV27 and TRBJ2-3; 7 nucleotides match TRBD1. CDR3 size: 14 residues. Per germline, CDR1 MNHEY and CDR2 SMNVEV (reference sequence). With V trimmed by 4 bases and J by 6 bases, 7 bases remained unmatched. As DNA, the CDR3 is TGTGCCAGCAGTTACGACAGGGATGGGGATACGCAGTATTTT. Translated: CASSYDRDGDTQYF.

This chain links TRBV6-1 with TRBJ2-7, with TRBD1 identical over 7 bases. CDR1 is MNHNS, CDR2 SASEGT, per germline. V gave up 3 bases and J gave up 7 bases; unmatched junction bases: 9. This CDR3 comprises 14 residues. This CDR3 is CASSDGTAQEEQYF. For the CDR3, the DNA is TGTGCCAGCAGTGATGGGACAGCGCAAGAGGAGCAGTACTTC.